This TCR beta chain was recovered during a study of blood T cell repertoires in COVID-19. Overall study: Sites across the United States, Italy and Spain contributed samples from acute and convalescent COVID-19.

With 3 bases clipped from V and 2 bases from J, the junction kept 4 bases outside the gene matches. Germline CDR1 and CDR2: ENHRY and SYGVKD. CDR3 length: 15 amino acids. During active infection, Seattle patients enrolled and were then monitored through disease. Profiled with immunoSEQ multiplex PCR; TCRdb holds only in-frame clones, not every one. The table records over 450,000 clones, about 91% of them present only once. V gene TRBV10-3 combines with J gene TRBJ1-1, with 9 bases matching TRBD1. Sequencing input: peripheral blood. The receptor was derived from a man younger than 35 with COVID-19, enrolled during active disease. The CDR3 region has the DNA TGTGCCATCAGTGACCCGGGACAGGGAAACACTGAAGCTTTCTTT. Translating it yields CAISDPGQGNTEAFF.